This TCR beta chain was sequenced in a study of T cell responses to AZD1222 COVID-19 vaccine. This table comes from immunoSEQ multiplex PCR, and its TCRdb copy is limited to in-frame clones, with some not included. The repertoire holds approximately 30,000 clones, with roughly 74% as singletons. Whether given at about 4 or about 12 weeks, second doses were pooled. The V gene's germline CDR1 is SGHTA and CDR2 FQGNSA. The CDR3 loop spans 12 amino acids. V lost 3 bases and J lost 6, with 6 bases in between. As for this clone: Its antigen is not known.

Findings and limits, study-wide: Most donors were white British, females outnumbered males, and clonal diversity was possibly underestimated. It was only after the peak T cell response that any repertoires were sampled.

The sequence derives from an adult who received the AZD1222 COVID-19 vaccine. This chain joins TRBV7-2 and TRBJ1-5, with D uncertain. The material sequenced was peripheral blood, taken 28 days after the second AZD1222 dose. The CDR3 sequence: CASSFMGQPQHF. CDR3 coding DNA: TGTGCCAGCAGCTTCATGGGTCAGCCCCAGCATTTT.